The 26 T cell receptor beta chains in this list originate from one sample, sequenced in a study of neoadjuvant anti-PD-1 for oral cavity cancer (dated by TCRdb to the early 2020s). Libraries were prepared through the immunoSEQ multiplex PCR assay. The table was pulled from immuneACCESS by TCRdb, which kept in-frame rearrangements only. Such tables lose some clones; where checked, under half of the loss comes from unresolved V genes, and the rest has no known cause. For this sample the table gives about 4,700 clones, of which 55% to 70% were detected only once. The ten most abundant clones make up approximately 7.1% of the sample. This specimen's time point label, per the study, means: before neoadjuvant nivolumab. Sequencing used tumor tissue, obtained before nivolumab (anti-PD-1) treatment. The source is a person aged 35-79 years with oral cavity squamous cell carcinoma.

This chain uses TRBV4-1 with TRBJ1-1; unclear D gene. Germline V gene data show CDR1 as MGHRA and CDR2 as YSYEKL. With 5 bases removed from V and 3 bases from J, the gap between germline ends came to 10 bases. This CDR3 has 13 amino acids. CDR3: CASSLHRDTEAFF. CDR3 nucleotide sequence: TGCGCCAGCAGCTTACACCGGGACACTGAAGCTTTCTTT.

The chain is built from TRBV6-6 and TRBJ1-2, with D possibly being TRBD1 (6 bases). Germline loops: CDR1 MNHNY, CDR2 SVGAGI (reference sequence). The CDR3 length is 16 residues. V lost 6 bases and J lost 0, with 17 bases in between. The CDR3 protein is CASRTINQGTNYGYTF. The DNA of the CDR3 is TGTGCCAGCAGAACAATAAATCAGGGGACTAACTATGGCTACACCTTC.

The rearrangement links TRBV15 to TRBJ2-5, with 12 bases matching TRBD1. The CDR3 contains 16 residues. V lost 5 bases to trimming and J lost 5 bases; unmatched junction nucleotides: 9. CDR1 and CDR2 (germline): LNHNV, YYDKDF (reference sequence). The DNA of the CDR3 is TGTGCCACCAGCGTCGGGACAGGGGGCTTGAGGGAGACCCAGTACTTC. Its translation: CATSVGTGGLRETQYF. The whole variable domain, remainder taken from reference TRBV15 and TRBJ2-5, is DAMVIQNPRYQVTQFGKPVTLSCSQTLNHNVMYWYQQKSSQAPKLLFHYYDKDFNNEADTPDNFQSRRPNTSFCFLDIRSPGLGDTAMYLCATSVGTGGLRETQYFGPGTRLLVL.

CDR3 loop: CASSMDRWAYEQYF. In DNA form, the CDR3 reads TGTGCCAGTAGTATGGACCGGTGGGCCTACGAGCAGTACTTC. This chain uses TRBV19 with TRBJ2-7; D is undetermined. CDR1 LNHDA and CDR2 SQIVND come from the germline V gene (reference sequence). This CDR3 comprises 14 residues. V lost 3 bases and J 2 bases, leaving 11 bases between the germline ends.

The chain carries TRBV19 and TRBJ1-2; TRBD1 is a possible D gene (5 bases). The CDR3 has 15 residues. The V end lost 6 bases, the J end lost 7 bases, and 21 bases lay between the germline ends. Germline assignment: CDR1 LNHDA and CDR2 SQIVND (reference sequence). The CDR3, as DNA: TGTGCCAGTAGCAGCGCGCAGGGATTCTTCGCTGGCTACACCTTC. Its translation: CASSSAQGFFAGYTF.

The CDR3 nucleotides are TGTGCCAGCAGCCCGCCCGGCGGGGGAAGCGCGACCCAGTACTTC. Residues: CASSPPGGGSATQYF. The chain recombines TRBV7-9 with TRBJ2-5; 7 positions agree with TRBD2. The CDR3 consists of 15 residues. Germline V gene data show CDR1 as SEHNR and CDR2 as FQNEAQ (reference sequence). Unmatched junction bases numbered 13, after V lost 5 bases and J lost 7 bases.

V is TRBV29-1 and J is TRBJ2-2; 7 bases line up with TRBD1. The CDR3 covers 15 residues. CDR1 is SQVTM, CDR2 ANQGSEA, per germline. Trimming took 3 bases from V and 6 from J; bases not matched to a gene: 10. The CDR3 DNA is TGCAGCGTTGAGTCGCGGCAGGGGGTCGCCGGGGAGCTGTTTTTT. This sequence encodes CSVESRQGVAGELFF.

In this sample, this clone turned up a few times. The chain carries TRBV18 and TRBJ1-2, with D perhaps TRBD1 (6 bases). CDR1 KGHSH and CDR2 LQKENI come from the germline V gene. This CDR3 spans 15 amino acids. Trimming removed 4 bases from V and 0 bases from J, with 12 bases in between. The CDR3 spells CASSRPTGTNYGYTF. The CDR3 DNA is TGTGCCAGCTCACGTCCAACAGGGACTAACTATGGCTACACCTTC. Filled out from reference TRBV18 and TRBJ1-2, the complete variable domain reads NAGVMQNPRHLVRRRGQEARLRCSPMKGHSHVYWYRQLPEEGLKFMVYLQKENIIDESGMPKERFSAEFPKEGPSILRIQQVVRGDSAAYFCASSRPTGTNYGYTFGSGTRLTVV.

V usage is TRBV28 and J usage is TRBJ1-3; weak D call: TRBD1 (6 bases). CDR1 is MDHEN, CDR2 SYDVKM, per germline. V was shortened by 5 bases and J by 0 bases, with 11 bases between the two germline ends. The CDR3 loop spans 15 amino acids. The CDR3 here is CASSRGQTSGNTIYF. The CDR3 DNA is TGTGCCAGCAGTCGGGGACAAACCTCTGGAAACACCATATATTTT.

The chain combines TRBV9 with TRBJ1-3; TRBD1 matches 9 bases. This CDR3 has 18 amino acids. V shed 4 bases, J shed 4 bases, and the junction held 15 bases outside the gene matches. The germline gives CDR1 SGDLS, CDR2 YYNGEE. In nucleotides, the CDR3 is TGTGCCAGCAGCAGCGAAGCCTTACAGGGGGCGAAGGGAAACACCATATATTTT. Translated: CASSSEALQGAKGNTIYF. The full variable domain, its missing parts supplied by reference TRBV9 and TRBJ1-3, is DSGVTQTPKHLITATGQRVTLRCSPRSGDLSVYWYQQSLDQGLQFLIQYYNGEERAKGNILERFSAQQFPDLHSELNLSSLELGDSALYFCASSSEALQGAKGNTIYFGEGSWLTVV.

This clone occurred a few times. The V and J genes are TRBV7-2 and TRBJ2-7; D unclear. The CDR3 runs 13 residues. Germline V gives CDR1 SGHTA, CDR2 FQGNSA. Trimming removed 3 bases from V and 2 bases from J, with 8 bases in between. The CDR3 bases are TGTGCCAGCAGCTTTGGACCGACCTACGAGCAGTACTTC. It encodes CASSFGPTYEQYF.

By sample fraction, this clone is large (0.1 to 1%). The chain has TRBV15 and TRBJ1-3, with no clear D. The CDR3 is 15 residues long. V was cut by 8 bases and J by 0 bases, with 14 bases left in between. Germline V CDR1 and CDR2: LNHNV, YYDKDF (reference sequence). CDR3 DNA: TGTGCCACCGAGGACGTCATGAGCTCTGGAAACACCATATATTTT. Translating it yields CATEDVMSSGNTIYF.

In DNA, the CDR3 is TGCGCCAGCCGAAAGTTAGCGGGAGTTGAGCAGTTCTTC. Translation: CASRKLAGVEQFF. The J gene is TRBJ2-1, the V gene TRBV5-1; 9 nucleotides match TRBD2. CDR1 and CDR2 from the germline V gene are SGHRS and YFSETQ. This CDR3 has 13 residues. Germline trimming cut 7 bases from V and 9 bases from J; bases unmatched to any gene: 8.

The chain combines TRBV10-1 with TRBJ2-3; perhaps D is TRBD1 or TRBD2 (5 bases each). The CDR3 totals 14 residues. The germline gives CDR1 WNHNN, CDR2 SYGVQD (reference sequence). The ends were cut back, 2 bases at V and 4 bases at J, with 10 bases in the middle. The CDR3 DNA is TGCGCCAGCAGTGAGAAAAGAGGGGCAGATACGCAGTATTTT. Amino acid sequence: CASSEKRGADTQYF.

J is TRBJ1-1 and V is TRBV7-6; D is unclear. From germline, CDR1 is SGHVS and CDR2 FNYEAQ. V was shortened by 2 bases and J by 0 bases, with 4 bases between the two germline ends. The CDR3 is 13 amino acids. CDR3 coding DNA: TGTGCCAGCAGCTTACAGATGAACACTGAAGCTTTCTTT. This gives the protein CASSLQMNTEAFF.

This chain connects TRBV6-6 to TRBJ1-2; D unclear. The germline V gene encodes CDR1 MNHNY and CDR2 SVGAGI (reference sequence). Trimming shortened V by 5 bases and J by 4 bases, and 11 bases separated the two germline ends. This CDR3 spans 13 amino acids. Written as DNA, the CDR3 is TGTGCCAGCAGTCGGCGGGCGGGCTATGGCTACACCTTC. Amino acid sequence: CASSRRAGYGYTF.

The chain has TRBV7-9 and TRBJ1-4, with D perhaps matching TRBD1 (5 bases). Germline V lookup: CDR1 SEHNR, CDR2 FQNEAQ (reference sequence). Trimming took 4 bases from V and 0 from J, leaving 12 bases between them. The CDR3 spans 16 residues. CDR3 coding DNA: TGTGCCAGCAGCTCCGGGACTCCTACAACTAATGAAAAACTGTTTTTT. As protein: CASSSGTPTTNEKLFF.

This clone has a handful of counts. The rearrangement uses TRBV6-1 and TRBJ2-7, with 8 bases that match TRBD2. Germline-derived CDR1 and CDR2 are MNHNS and SASEGT. CDR3 length: 15 amino acids. Trimming cost V 2 bases and J 0 bases; bases outside gene matches: 3. The chain's CDR3 is CASSESGSPSYEQYF. The DNA for the CDR3 is TGTGCCAGCAGTGAAAGCGGGAGCCCCTCCTACGAGCAGTACTTC.

This sequence joins TRBV4-1 and TRBJ1-5, with D hard to call. CDR1 is MGHRA and CDR2 is YSYEKL in the germline V gene. Trimming took 3 bases from V and 8 from J, leaving 11 bases between them. CDR3 length: 13 amino acids. The CDR3 is CASSQEEKKPQHF. In DNA form, the CDR3 reads TGCGCCAGCAGCCAGGAGGAGAAGAAGCCCCAGCATTTT.

The chain is built from TRBV7-3 and TRBJ2-2; 11 bases line up with TRBD2. V was pared by 2 bases and J by 4 bases, with 6 bases of the junction left unmatched. The CDR3 is made up of 17 amino acids. Germline values: CDR1 SGHTA, CDR2 FQGTGA. As DNA, the CDR3 is TGTGCCAGCAGCTTATCAGCTAGCGGGGGGAGCACCGGGGAGCTGTTTTTT. This encodes CASSLSASGGSTGELFF.

V is TRBV9 and J is TRBJ2-5; TRBD2 matches 11 bases. There are 16 residues in the CDR3. Germline V lookup: CDR1 SGDLS, CDR2 YYNGEE. The trim removed 3 bases at V and 2 bases at J, leaving 6 bases unmatched. CDR3 bases: TGTGCCAGCAGCGAGGGGACTAGCGGAGGACAAGAGACCCAGTACTTC. Its translation: CASSEGTSGGQETQYF.

This clone was seen only a few times. This rearrangement joins TRBV10-1 to TRBJ2-1, with D perhaps TRBD2 (7 bases). CDR3 size: 11 residues. Per the germline V gene, CDR1 is WNHNN and CDR2 is SYGVQD (reference sequence). With 8 bases removed from V and 10 bases from J, the gap between germline ends came to 12 bases. CDR3 sequence reads: CASGWGGEQFF. The CDR3 DNA sequence: TGCGCCAGCGGATGGGGGGGCGAGCAGTTCTTC.

The sample holds a few counts of this clone. This chain uses TRBV2 with TRBJ1-5, with D unclear. With 4 bases removed from V and 0 bases from J, the gap between germline ends came to 7 bases. Germline V gene data show CDR1 as SNHLY and CDR2 as FYNNEI. CDR3 length equals 14 residues. In DNA, the CDR3 is TGTGCCAGCAGTGTGGATAATAGCAATCAGCCCCAGCATTTT. It yields the protein CASSVDNSNQPQHF.

This clone was detected a few times. The chain's CDR3 is CASSPSGYEQYF. The DNA for the CDR3 is TGTGCCAGCAGCCCGTCCGGGTACGAGCAGTACTTC. The chain has TRBV14 and TRBJ2-7; no clear D gene. Germline V CDR1 and CDR2: SGHDN, FVKESK. Trimming removed 4 bases from V and 4 bases from J, with 8 bases in between. This CDR3 is built from 12 residues.

This clone was counted a few times. The chain links TRBV19 to TRBJ1-5; possible D gene TRBD1, 5 bases. CDR1 is LNHDA, CDR2 SQIVND, per germline (reference sequence). Trimming took off 3 bases at V and 9 bases at J, with 15 bases between the two ends. The length of the CDR3 is 14 residues. This CDR3 reads CASSITGLDGPQHF. The DNA for the CDR3 is TGTGCCAGTAGTATTACAGGACTGGATGGGCCCCAGCATTTT.

The genes are TRBV4-2 and TRBJ2-7; maybe TRBD1 (7 bases). Germline values: CDR1 LGHNA, CDR2 YNFKEQ. The V end was cut by 0 bases, the J end by 4 bases, with 13 bases between. The CDR3 length is 15 residues. The CDR3 bases are TGTGCCAGCAGCCAAGAGGAGGGGGCGCCGTACGAGCAGTACTTC. This encodes CASSQEEGAPYEQYF.